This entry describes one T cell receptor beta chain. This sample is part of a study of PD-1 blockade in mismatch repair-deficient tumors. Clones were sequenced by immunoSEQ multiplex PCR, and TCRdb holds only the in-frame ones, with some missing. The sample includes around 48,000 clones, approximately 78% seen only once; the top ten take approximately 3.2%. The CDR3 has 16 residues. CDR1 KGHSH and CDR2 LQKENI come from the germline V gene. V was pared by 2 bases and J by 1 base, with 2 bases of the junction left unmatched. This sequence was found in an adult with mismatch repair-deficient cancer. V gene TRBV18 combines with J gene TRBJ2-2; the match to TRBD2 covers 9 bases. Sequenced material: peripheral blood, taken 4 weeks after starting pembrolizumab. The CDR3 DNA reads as TGTGCCAGCTCACCATATAGCGGGAGGAACACCGGGGAGCTGTTTTTT. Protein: CASSPYSGRNTGELFF.